This TCR beta chain is drawn from a study of long-term antiretroviral therapy in people with HIV. The run of the v3.0 immunoSEQ assay was at survey level. For each individual sample, sequencing targeted roughly 40,000-50,000 T-cell genomes. TCRdb's copy holds only in-frame clones and misses some; the assay was immunoSEQ multiplex PCR. The sample lists 20,000 to 25,000 clones; approximately 79% were seen once. Per germline, CDR1 SGHNT and CDR2 YYREEE (reference sequence). Trimming at V came to 3 bases and at J to 2 bases, leaving 1 base not matched to a gene. This CDR3 is built from 13 residues. Concerning this clone itself: Its antigen is unidentified.

Study-level results: Information pertaining to ART adherence, viral resistance or therapeutic modifications was not obtained.

The chain employs TRBV5-4 and TRBJ2-5; 7 nucleotides match TRBD1. This sequence originates from a woman in her thirties or forties with HIV. This sample comprised unsorted PBMCs, obtained less than 1.8 years before starting antiretroviral therapy. DNA of the CDR3: TGTGCCAGCAGCTGGGACAGACAAGAGACCCAGTACTTC. Translation: CASSWDRQETQYF.